This T cell receptor (beta chain) originates from a study of T cell responses to AZD1222 COVID-19 vaccine (dated by TCRdb to the early 2020s). With respect to the entire study: AZD1222 recipients whose second dose came at about 4 weeks and those whose second dose came at about 12 weeks were combined into one group, since spike-specific TCR depth and breadth did not differ between the two schedules. Trial participants were enrolled into age subgroups of 18-55, 56-69 and 70-plus years, which contained 148, 28 and 57 TCR-sequenced participants, respectively. A total of more than 230 trial participants underwent TCR sequencing, of whom 200 to 220 received two doses of AZD1222 and some 26 received two doses of the MenACWY control vaccine. Results the study describes overall, beyond this receptor: Vaccine-associated CD4 TCRs spanned the whole spike protein, with dominant responses in regions 160-218 and 743-854. Reportedly, close to half of the unique spike-specific TCRs recognized epitopes lying outside the regions that are mutated in the B.1.351 and B.1.1.7 variants. The 56-69-year group was small, and its depth increase did not reach significance, likely because of low power. After two AZD1222 doses, spike-specific TCR breadth and depth were significantly higher than at day 0 and than in MenACWY recipients. Only five to seven AZD1222 recipients were SARS-CoV-2 seropositive at baseline, limiting conclusions about previously exposed vaccinees. Participants were mostly white British, with more females than males. The authors suggested clonal diversity may have been underestimated. Because no day 14 peak-response samples were available, the repertoires could be characterized only after the peak T cell response.

The CDR3 regions of human TCRbeta chains were analyzed by immunosequencing. For the original study's pipeline: Repertoire TCRs were matched against a reference library of SARS-CoV-2-specific TCRs generated with the MIRA antigen-specificity platform. Breadth was defined as the fraction of unique TCRs that were SARS-CoV-2-associated, and depth was defined as the fraction of total T cells that were SARS-CoV-2-associated. Using the MIRA data, every spike-specific TCR was mapped to the spike region that the TCR reacted to and assigned to either a CD4 or a CD8 class. Log10-transformed breadth and depth values were compared by one-way ANOVA with Sidak's multiple comparisons tests. The table comes from immuneACCESS by way of TCRdb, which keeps in-frame sequences with V and J called. Part of the clones is missing from these tables; in studies checked, under half for an unresolved V gene and the rest for unknown reasons. V, J and clone size were drawn from that table, and D and trimming were deduced from the DNA. Across this sample there are about 110,000 clones, with around 85% seen only once. The ten largest clones represent 4% to 5% of the sample.

Of note for this clone: Its binding antigen is unknown. Nothing much larger sits one base from this clone, and base qualities are not available.

The time point label, read with the paper, signifies: baseline before first vaccination. The vaccinee samples were drawn from two UK trials, COV001 and COV002, one of which was a single-blind randomized controlled phase 2/3 trial testing AZD1222 (ChAdOx1 nCoV-19) in healthy adults. For TCRbeta chain sequencing, PBMC samples from trial participants were taken at day 0 and at day 28 after the second dose. Cut back by 5 bases and 10 bases, the V and J ends lie 15 bases apart. Via the germline V gene, CDR1 is MNHEY and CDR2 SVGEGT. From the cysteine through the phenylalanine, the CDR3 covers 12 amino acids. Here the CDR3 DNA is all that survives: 36 bases in frame from base 1.

The chain joins TRBV6-2 or TRBV6-3 to TRBJ2-7, with TRBD1 tentatively as D gene (5 bases match). The sequences come from peripheral blood, collected on day 0 of AZD1222 vaccination. The TCR sequence derives from an adult in good health. The DNA is as follows: TGTGCCAGCAGTCCCGGACAACGGTATCAGTACTTC. This translates into CASSPGQRYQYF.